This T cell receptor beta chain comes out of a study of blood T cell repertoires in COVID-19. As for the study in general: Whether acute or convalescent, the COVID-19 samples came from the United States, Italy and Spain. From T cells, B-cell-depleted T cells, or PBMCs came the material, which was cDNA or gDNA.

As processed by the authors: Quantification of nucleated cells was approximated via reference gene primer amplification. Sequencing was performed with immunoSEQ multiplex PCR; in TCRdb, only in-frame clones are kept and a portion is missing. V, J and clone size derive from that table, while D and trimming were established from the DNA sequence. The sample carries 62,000 or so clones, 89% recorded once. Sequencing input: peripheral blood. This receptor was identified in a man aged 45-65 years with active COVID-19.

Written as DNA, the CDR3 is TGTGCCAGCAGTGAAGCGCCGGGTTTAGGAGATACGCAGTATTTT. Amino acid sequence: CASSEAPGLGDTQYF. The genes are TRBV2 and TRBJ2-3; D call uncertain. The V end was cut by 0 bases, the J end by 5 bases, with 12 bases between. Germline V CDR1 and CDR2: SNHLY, FYNNEI. The CDR3 extends over 15 amino acids.